This T cell receptor beta chain was sequenced for a study of CD8 T cells in Susac syndrome (dated by TCRdb to the late 2010s). Turning to the overall study: Repertoire sequencing was used to test whether CD8+ T cell activation and differentiation in Susac syndrome was antigen driven. Clonality of the CD8+ T cell repertoire was compared between over ten healthy donors, about 14 Susac syndrome patients and about 15 multiple sclerosis patients.

V was cut back by 6 bases and J by 3 bases, leaving a gap of 9 bases between them. Reading from cysteine to phenylalanine, the CDR3 counts 12 amino acids. Only the CDR3 DNA stays, 36 bases, in frame from base 1. CDR1 and CDR2 are read off the germline V gene (reference sequence) as LNHNV and YYDKDF. Remarks on this clonotype: Its antigen remains unidentified. No much larger clone exists at a distance of one base, and base qualities are not known.

Peripheral blood CD8+ and CD4+ T cells from healthy donors, Susac syndrome patients and multiple sclerosis patients were profiled using high-throughput TCR beta sequencing. The healthy donors served as controls matched for age and sex. Bulk CD8+ and CD4+ T cells were purified by magnetic negative isolation, whereas CD8+ TEMRA cells were enriched by FACS. Blood was collected in EDTA tubes and processed within 24 hours, with PBMCs isolated through density gradient centrifugation. PBMCs intended for TCR sequencing were cryopreserved in liquid nitrogen and were subsequently thawed in a 37 degrees C water bath. The sorted or isolated CD4+, CD8+ and CD8+ TEMRA cells reached a purity of at least 90%. What the research found in general, with its limitations: The TCR sequencing and HLA analysis was acknowledged to have included a relatively small number of individuals.

RNA was extracted using the RNeasy kit, and about 0.5 to 1 microgram was reverse transcribed with random hexamers. The immunoSEQ multiplex PCR assay, which covers 54 Vbeta and 13 Jbeta segments, was used to amplify TCR beta CDR3 regions. Bias from PCR amplification was corrected by using a synthetic template baseline for primer optimization and for computational correction. The authors processed their data as follows. Only productive sequences were kept, with reads annotated to V, D and J genes according to IMGT and analyzed in immunoSEQ Analyzer. Clonality was computed as one minus Shannon entropy normalized by log2 of the number of productive unique sequences. Public and private clones were assessed among the 100 most prevalent clones of each patient and control. Clones were defined as Susac-specific when absent from the healthy and MS cohorts, from 1,000 to 1,100 published viral clones and from other ImmuneACCESS disease sequences. TCRdb's own reprocessing of the public reads used fastp at Q25 and MiXCR and kept productive beta chains. Each CDR3 protein gets just one entry, which takes the most common genes and DNA from the rows behind it. The V and J calls and clone size are TCRdb's, not the authors'. The sample yields about 140,000 distinct CDR3 sequences; over 85% were counted once. The ten largest clones represent around 0.29% of the sample.

Recombination joined TRBV15 with TRBJ2-7; a confident D gene designation cannot be given. The sequencing sample was made of CD8+ T cells from PBMCs. The receptor comes from a human donor in good health. The DNA sequence reads TGTGCCACCAGGTCGGACGACTACGAGCAGTACTTC. It codes for CATRSDDYEQYF.